The next 32 T cell receptor beta chains were all read from a single sample in a study of CD8 T cells in Susac syndrome. Roughly 0.45 to 1 ug RNA was reverse transcribed with random hexamers. Via MiXCR, TCRdb re-called the immunoSEQ multiplex PCR reads, giving one row per CDR3 protein. In the table there are some 180,000 distinct CDR3 sequences, just under 95% of which are singletons. Material for sequencing was CD4+ T cells from PBMCs. The receptors originated from a human donor in good health.

The chain uses TRBV3-1 and TRBJ2-7; no clear D. This CDR3 has 15 residues. From germline, CDR1 is LGHDT and CDR2 YNNKEL (reference sequence). The V end was cut by 3 bases, the J end by 3 bases, with 15 bases between. CDR3 bases: TGTGCCAGCAGCCACGGCACTTCGAGGAGCTACGAGCAGTACTTC. Its translation: CASSHGTSRSYEQYF.

This clonotype is a singleton in its sample. V gene TRBV7-2 combines with J gene TRBJ2-2; D is tentatively TRBD1 or TRBD2 (5 bases each). CDR3 length equals 17 residues. Trimming left V 5 bases short and J 2 bases short, with 18 bases between. Germline V gene sequence: CDR1 SGHTA, CDR2 FQGNSA. CDR3 residues: CASSPTGGGLNTGELFF. CDR3 bases: TGTGCCAGCAGCCCAACAGGAGGAGGACTTAACACCGGGGAGCTGTTTTTT.

The CDR3 nucleotides are TGCAGCGTTGAAGTGCAGGGGGGCCAGCCCCAGCATTTT. Amino acid sequence: CSVEVQGGQPQHF. The chain couples TRBV29-1 to TRBJ1-5; TRBD1 aligns across 7 bases. This CDR3 has 13 residues. V was pared by 1 base and J by 7 bases, with 4 bases of the junction left unmatched. Germline loops: CDR1 SQVTM, CDR2 ANQGSEA.

The V gene is TRBV27, the J gene TRBJ2-4; 8 positions agree with TRBD1. V lost 7 bases to trimming and J lost 6 bases; unmatched junction nucleotides: 11. Germline CDR1 is MNHEY and CDR2 is SMNVEV (reference sequence). The CDR3 runs to 15 residues. The CDR3 reads CASKDLDRGGNIQYF. CDR3 bases: TGTGCCAGCAAGGACCTAGACAGGGGAGGAAACATTCAGTACTTC.

V and J are TRBV28 and TRBJ2-7; D possibly matches TRBD1 or TRBD2 (5 bases each). Per the germline V gene, CDR1 is MDHEN and CDR2 is SYDVKM. The CDR3 length is 13 residues. V was pared by 6 bases and J by 3 bases, with 12 bases between. CDR3 amino acids: CASRGTDHYEQYF. DNA for the CDR3: TGTGCCAGCAGAGGGACGGACCACTACGAGCAGTACTTC.

The chain employs TRBV13 and TRBJ2-1, with 7 bases fitting TRBD1. The germline CDR1 and CDR2 sequences are PRHDT and FYEKMQ (reference sequence). The CDR3 contains 17 residues. Germline trimming cut 4 bases from V and 4 bases from J; bases unmatched to any gene: 13. CDR3 nucleotide sequence: TGTGCCAGCAGCTCACGCCCAGGGACAGCGACTTACAATGAGCAGTTCTTC. Residues: CASSSRPGTATYNEQFF.

The rearrangement joins TRBV9 to TRBJ2-1, with D perhaps matching TRBD1 or TRBD2 (5 bases each). The CDR3 covers 15 residues. Per the germline V gene, CDR1 is SGDLS and CDR2 is YYNGEE. Deletions cut 5 bases from V and 0 bases from J, with 12 bases between. This chain's CDR3 is CASRAGTTSYNEQFF. The CDR3 DNA follows: TGTGCCAGCAGGGCCGGGACCACCTCCTACAATGAGCAGTTCTTC.

V is TRBV18 and J is TRBJ2-7, with D hard to call. This CDR3 region has 13 residues. CDR1 and CDR2 (germline): KGHSH, LQKENI. The V end was cut by 8 bases, the J end by 2 bases, with 13 bases between. As DNA, the CDR3 is TGTGCCAGCGCTGCCGGGCCCACCTACGAGCAGTACTTC. Residues: CASAAGPTYEQYF.

This clonotype appeared a few times. V is TRBV7-9 and J is TRBJ2-3; unclear D gene. The CDR3 is made up of 12 amino acids. The V and J ends lost 2 bases and 6 bases respectively, with 6 bases between them. Germline loops: CDR1 SEHNR, CDR2 FQNEAQ (reference sequence). The CDR3 DNA reads TGTGCCAGCAGCTTATTGGGTGATACGCAGTATTTT. This sequence encodes CASSLLGDTQYF.

This rearrangement joins TRBV29-1 to TRBJ2-7; 7 bases map to TRBD2. The ends lost 5 bases at V and 2 bases at J; junction bases unmatched: 6. Germline V lookup: CDR1 SQVTM, CDR2 ANQGSEA. This CDR3 spans 13 amino acids. The CDR3 loop reads CSVRGGETYEQYF. CDR3 coding DNA: TGCAGCGTTCGGGGAGGGGAAACCTACGAGCAGTACTTC.

J is TRBJ1-5 and V is TRBV23-1; TRBD1 is a possible D gene (6 bases). TRBV23-1 is noted as an ORF with a role that remains uncertain. The V end lost 2 bases, the J end lost 6 bases, and 11 bases lay between the germline ends. The CDR3 has 14 residues. CDR3 nucleotide sequence: TGCGCCAGCAGTCAAACCGGGACAAGTCAGCCCCAGCATTTT. As protein: CASSQTGTSQPQHF.

The rearrangement joins TRBV12-5 to TRBJ2-1; 9 positions match TRBD2. The CDR3 is 15 amino acids. V was pared by 1 base and J by 7 bases, with 5 bases of the junction left unmatched. Germline CDR1 and CDR2: LGHNT and FRNRAP. Written as DNA, the CDR3 is TGTGCTAGTGGTTTGGGACTAGCGGAGAATAATGAGCAGTTCTTC. This sequence encodes CASGLGLAENNEQFF. The variable domain in full, with the rest retrieved from reference TRBV12-5 and TRBJ2-1, is DARVTQTPRHKVTEMGQEVTMRCQPILGHNTVFWYRQTMMQGLELLAYFRNRAPLDDSGMPKDRFSAEMPDATLATLKIQPSEPRDSAVYFCASGLGLAENNEQFFGPGTRLTVL.

The chain has TRBV30 and TRBJ1-1, with D hard to call. CDR1 and CDR2 from the germline V gene are GTSNPN and SVGIG (reference sequence). The CDR3 spans 12 residues. With 4 bases removed from V and 1 base from J, the gap between germline ends came to 7 bases. The CDR3 DNA follows: TGTGCCTGGACTGACGGGAACACTGAAGCTTTCTTT. Encoded protein: CAWTDGNTEAFF.

V and J are TRBV20-1 and TRBJ1-5; 8 positions agree with TRBD1. The CDR3 has 14 amino acids. CDR1 is DFQATT, CDR2 SNEGSKA, per germline (reference sequence). Unmatched junction bases numbered 10, after V lost 6 bases and J lost 6 bases. The CDR3 DNA sequence: TGCAGTGCCACAGGACAGGGTGGGGGTCAGCCCCAGCATTTT. It is translated as CSATGQGGGQPQHF.

The CDR3 DNA reads as TGTGCCAGCAGCTCTCGACAGAACGGGGAGTATTTT. Its translation is CASSSRQNGEYF. The genes are TRBV7-3 and TRBJ2-3, with D possibly being TRBD1 or TRBD2 (5 bases each). CDR1 and CDR2 (germline): SGHTA, FQGTGA. V shed 4 bases and J shed 13 bases, with 15 bases lying between them. The CDR3 sequence is 12 residues long.

This clonotype appeared once. J is TRBJ2-1 and V is TRBV4-2, with a tentative D call TRBD2 (5 bases). CDR3 size: 17 residues. The ends were cut back, 0 bases at V and 5 bases at J, with 17 bases in the middle. The germline V gene has CDR1 LGHNA and CDR2 YNFKEQ. The CDR3: CASSQDHLSGSHNEQFF. CDR3 nucleotides: TGTGCCAGCAGCCAAGATCACCTCTCGGGATCGCACAATGAGCAGTTCTTC.

The chain joins TRBV7-2 to TRBJ2-5, with 8 bases identical to TRBD1. The CDR3 is 13 residues long. CDR1 SGHTA and CDR2 FQGNSA come from the germline V gene. After removal of 7 bases from V and 5 bases from J, the junction contained 6 bases not matched to a gene. The CDR3 coding sequence is TGTGCCAGCATGTTTACAGGGGGGGAGACCCAGTACTTC. It encodes CASMFTGGETQYF.

This chain connects TRBV30 to TRBJ2-3; D may correspond to TRBD1 or TRBD2 (5 bases each). The germline V and J ends were trimmed by 5 bases and 1 base, with 16 bases remaining between them. Germline V lookup: CDR1 GTSNPN, CDR2 SVGIG (reference sequence). The CDR3 spans 15 residues. The CDR3 protein is CAWGDGTYRTDTQYF. For the CDR3, the DNA is TGTGCCTGGGGGGACGGAACATATCGCACAGATACGCAGTATTTT. The full variable domain, rest sourced from reference TRBV30 and TRBJ2-3, is SQTIHQWPATLVQPVGSPLSLECTVEGTSNPNLYWYRQAAGRGLQLLFYSVGIGQISSEVPQNLSASRPQDRQFILSSKKLLLSDSGFYLCAWGDGTYRTDTQYFGPGTRLTVL.

This sequence joins TRBV4-2 and TRBJ2-5; D gene unclear. Trimming cost V 1 base and J 4 bases, with 16 bases left between them. The CDR3 loop spans 16 amino acids. CDR1 and CDR2 from the germline V gene are LGHNA and YNFKEQ. The CDR3, as DNA: TGTGCCAGCAGCCAAGCCTCCAGACTGCGGCCAGAGACCCAGTACTTC. It codes for CASSQASRLRPETQYF.

This chain links TRBV5-1 with TRBJ2-1, with D possibly matching TRBD2 (6 bases). This CDR3 has 14 residues. Trimming shortened V by 4 bases and J by 2 bases, and 10 bases separated the two germline ends. The V gene's germline CDR1 is SGHRS and CDR2 YFSETQ. CDR3 residues: CASSPDYPYNEQFF. Here the CDR3 DNA reads TGCGCCAGCAGCCCGGACTACCCCTACAATGAGCAGTTCTTC. Full variable domain (remainder filled in from reference TRBV5-1 and TRBJ2-1): KAGVTQTPRYLIKTRGQQVTLSCSPISGHRSVSWYQQTPGQGLQFLFEYFSETQRNKGNFPGRFSGRQFSNSRSEMNVSTLELGDSALYLCASSPDYPYNEQFFGPGTRLTVL.

The rearrangement links TRBV2 to TRBJ2-7, with D tentatively TRBD1 or TRBD2 (5 bases each). Trimming took 7 bases from V and 4 from J, leaving 20 bases between them. CDR1 SNHLY and CDR2 FYNNEI come from the germline V gene. The CDR3 consists of 15 residues. Here the CDR3 DNA reads TGTGCCAGCAAGGTTAGGGACGTACGGCTTTACGAGCAGTACTTC. Protein: CASKVRDVRLYEQYF. Complete variable domain (other parts from reference TRBV2 and TRBJ2-7): EPEVTQTPSHQVTQMGQEVILRCVPISNHLYFYWYRQILGQKVEFLVSFYNNEISEKSEIFDDQFSVERPDGSNFTLKIRSTKLEDSAMYFCASKVRDVRLYEQYFGPGTRLTVT.

This chain links TRBV9 with TRBJ2-1, with D unclear. Per germline, CDR1 SGDLS and CDR2 YYNGEE. V was pared by 3 bases and J by 8 bases, with 15 bases between. This CDR3 region has 14 residues. The CDR3: CASSAFPAGDEQFF. The CDR3 nucleotides read TGTGCCAGCAGCGCCTTTCCCGCTGGCGATGAGCAGTTCTTC. Full variable domain (rest looked up from reference TRBV9 and TRBJ2-1): DSGVTQTPKHLITATGQRVTLRCSPRSGDLSVYWYQQSLDQGLQFLIQYYNGEERAKGNILERFSAQQFPDLHSELNLSSLELGDSALYFCASSAFPAGDEQFFGPGTRLTVL.

This chain connects TRBV20-1 to TRBJ2-1; D is unclear. The CDR3 runs 14 residues. Germline V gene data show CDR1 as DFQATT and CDR2 as SNEGSKA (reference sequence). The germline V and J ends were trimmed by 1 base and 0 bases, with 7 bases remaining between them. The CDR3 here is CSARGRSSYNEQFF. CDR3 bases: TGCAGTGCTAGAGGTCGGAGCTCCTACAATGAGCAGTTCTTC.

The chain employs TRBV29-1 and TRBJ1-1; maybe TRBD1 (5 bases). The CDR3 contains 13 residues. Germline lookup yields CDR1 SQVTM and CDR2 ANQGSEA. V lost 7 bases and J 5 bases, leaving 17 bases between the germline ends. The CDR3: CSGSGTLGTEAFF. The CDR3 DNA sequence: TGCAGCGGGAGCGGGACCCTGGGAACTGAAGCTTTCTTT.

The J gene is TRBJ1-2, the V gene TRBV27; weak D call: TRBD1 (5 bases). The CDR3 runs to 14 residues. CDR1 is MNHEY, CDR2 SMNVEV, per germline (reference sequence). V was pared by 6 bases and J by 0 bases, with 11 bases between. CDR3 residues: CASRGTTANYGYTF. The CDR3 DNA reads TGTGCCAGCAGGGGCACGACAGCTAACTATGGCTACACCTTC.

This chain links TRBV3-1 with TRBJ2-1; D not certain. Germline V gene sequence: CDR1 LGHDT, CDR2 YNNKEL (reference sequence). V lost 1 base, J lost 8 bases, and 12 bases lay in between. CDR3 length: 14 amino acids. The CDR3 coding sequence is TGTGCCAGCAGCCAAGCTTTTTCTTCCGATGAGCAGTTCTTC. Translated: CASSQAFSSDEQFF.

The chain has TRBV15 and TRBJ2-7, with D unclear. The germline V gene encodes CDR1 LNHNV and CDR2 YYDKDF (reference sequence). The CDR3 loop spans 13 amino acids. V was trimmed by 0 bases and J by 3 bases, leaving 6 bases between them. For the CDR3, the DNA is TGTGCCACCAGCAGAGATCAGAACTACGAGCAGTACTTC. This codes for CATSRDQNYEQYF.

This chain joins TRBV7-7 and TRBJ2-1; maybe TRBD2 (5 bases). Germline assignment: CDR1 SSHAT and CDR2 FNYEAQ (reference sequence). V was cut by 5 bases and J by 0 bases, with 11 bases left in between. This CDR3 region has 15 residues. This CDR3 reads CASSVSASSYNEQFF. The CDR3 region has the DNA TGTGCCAGCAGCGTTAGCGCGAGCTCCTACAATGAGCAGTTCTTC.

The chain carries TRBV30 and TRBJ1-3, with D uncertain. The CDR3 runs to 12 residues. V dropped 0 bases and J dropped 7 bases, with 7 bases sitting between them. CDR1 and CDR2 from the germline V gene are GTSNPN and SVGIG (reference sequence). Written as DNA, the CDR3 is TGTGCCTGGAGTGTTTCGAGGAACACCATATATTTT. It is translated as CAWSVSRNTIYF.

The V gene is TRBV29-1, the J gene TRBJ2-3; 14 nucleotides align to TRBD2. This CDR3 region has 17 residues. With 7 bases clipped from V and 0 bases from J, the junction kept 9 bases outside the gene matches. In germline, CDR1 is SQVTM, CDR2 ANQGSEA. CDR3 sequence reads: CSALGLAGVASTDTQYF. As DNA, the CDR3 is TGCAGCGCCCTGGGACTAGCGGGAGTCGCTAGCACAGATACGCAGTATTTT.

This chain connects TRBV20-1 to TRBJ2-7; D gene uncertain. Trimming stripped 1 base from V and 6 bases from J, with 10 bases between. Germline CDR1 DFQATT, CDR2 SNEGSKA (reference sequence). This CDR3 contains 12 residues. CDR3 residues: CSARAGRSEQYF. For the CDR3, the DNA is TGCAGTGCTAGAGCCGGGCGTTCCGAGCAGTACTTC.

The rearrangement links TRBV9 to TRBJ2-1; 9 bases are a match to TRBD2. CDR3 length: 15 residues. The V segment lost 3 bases and the J segment 0 bases; nucleotides outside the gene matches: 1. CDR1 SGDLS and CDR2 YYNGEE come from the germline V gene. CDR3: CASSGSGSSYNEQFF. In nucleotides, the CDR3 is TGTGCCAGCAGCGGTAGCGGGAGCTCCTACAATGAGCAGTTCTTC.